The 10 T cell receptor beta chains given below trace back to one sample, sequenced in a study of blood T cell repertoires in COVID-19. Only in-frame clones appear in the TCRdb table, and some are missing; sequencing was by immunoSEQ multiplex PCR. The repertoire includes 650,000 to 800,000 clones, approximately 90% of them detected once, and under 0.3% sits in the top ten. The sample taken for sequencing was peripheral blood. These receptors were obtained from a woman aged 18-29 years with acute or convalescent COVID-19.

The V and J genes are TRBV3-1 (or the pseudogene TRBV3-2) and TRBJ1-2; a possible D gene is TRBD1 (5 bases). Per germline, CDR1 LGHDT and CDR2 YNNKEL (reference sequence). Trimming stripped 2 bases from V and 8 bases from J, with 15 bases between. This CDR3 is built from 14 residues. CDR3 sequence: CASSQPTVIVGYTF. As DNA, the CDR3 is TGTGCCAGCAGCCAACCGACAGTGATTGTAGGCTACACCTTC.

The CDR3 DNA sequence: TGCAGCGTTGGCAGGGGAAGCAATCAGCCCCAGCATTTT. Its translation is CSVGRGSNQPQHF. This sequence joins TRBV29-1 and TRBJ1-5; perhaps TRBD1 as D (6 bases). V was trimmed by 4 bases and J by 1 base, leaving 8 bases between them. The CDR3 covers 13 residues. Germline CDR1 SQVTM, CDR2 ANQGSEA.

In its sample, this clone was seen a few times. The rearrangement links TRBV12-3 or TRBV12-4 to TRBJ1-2; no definite D call. The CDR3 sequence is 12 residues long. Trimming took off 5 bases at V and 0 bases at J, with 4 bases between the two ends. CDR3 sequence reads: CASSDSNYGYTF. The CDR3 nucleotides are TGTGCCAGCAGTGACTCTAACTATGGCTACACCTTC.

V and J are TRBV19 and TRBJ1-2; D gene unclear. Germline CDR1 is LNHDA and CDR2 is SQIVND (reference sequence). The length of the CDR3 is 15 residues. V was trimmed by 7 bases and J by 4 bases, leaving 19 bases between them. DNA for the CDR3: TGTGCCAGTACCCCCCCTGCCCGGGGAGGCTATGGCTACACCTTC. Amino acids: CASTPPARGGYGYTF. Based on the CDR3 plus reference TRBV19 and TRBJ1-2, the full variable domain is DGGITQSPKYLFRKEGQNVTLSCEQNLNHDAMYWYRQDPGQGLRLIYYSQIVNDFQKGDIAEGYSVSREKKESFPLTVTSAQKNPTAFYLCASTPPARGGYGYTFGSGTRLTVV.

V usage is TRBV9 and J usage is TRBJ1-2; a weak D match, TRBD1 (6 bases). This CDR3 region has 15 residues. Germline assignment: CDR1 SGDLS and CDR2 YYNGEE. V shed 0 bases and J shed 6 bases, with 15 bases lying between them. The CDR3 region has the DNA TGTGCCAGCAGCGTAGATTTGGGGGCTGAGGATGGCTACACCTTC. This sequence encodes CASSVDLGAEDGYTF.

This chain joins TRBV2 and TRBJ1-6; perhaps TRBD1 as D (5 bases). Germline V gene lookup returns CDR1 SNHLY and CDR2 FYNNEI. With 4 bases removed from V and 1 base from J, the gap between germline ends came to 20 bases. The CDR3 is 19 amino acids. CDR3 nucleotides: TGTGCCAGCAGTGCGGGACTCCCGAGGAGGATGTCCTATAATTCACCCCTCCACTTT. Amino acid sequence: CASSAGLPRRMSYNSPLHF.

The chain combines TRBV5-1 with TRBJ2-7; 12 bases line up with TRBD2. Germline CDR1 is SGHRS and CDR2 is YFSETQ. J lost 2 bases, V lost 3 bases, and 6 bases had no gene match. CDR3 size: 16 residues. As DNA, the CDR3 is TGCGCCAGCAGCTGGGCCGCTAGCGGGGGGGCCTACGAGCAGTACTTC. Translation: CASSWAASGGAYEQYF.

This chain links TRBV7-7 with TRBJ2-7; 8 nucleotides agree with TRBD1. CDR3 length: 14 amino acids. V was clipped by 4 bases and J by 0 bases; unmatched bases: 2. Germline CDR1 is SSHAT and CDR2 is FNYEAQ (reference sequence). The CDR3 nucleotides read TGTGCCAGCAGCTCCGGGACAGGCTCCTACGAGCAGTACTTC. It specifies CASSSGTGSYEQYF.

CDR3: CASSGTGGSETQYF. The DNA of the CDR3 is TGTGCCAGCAGCGGGACAGGGGGATCCGAGACCCAGTACTTC. This chain links TRBV7-6 with TRBJ2-5; 11 bases agree with TRBD1. CDR1 and CDR2 (germline): SGHVS, FNYEAQ. V lost 5 bases, J lost 5 bases, and 4 bases stayed unmatched. This CDR3 has 14 amino acids.

This sequence joins TRBV5-1 and TRBJ2-5; D might be TRBD1 (5 bases). Deletions cut 0 bases from V and 4 bases from J, with 13 bases between. CDR1 SGHRS and CDR2 YFSETQ come from the germline V gene. The CDR3 runs 15 residues. The CDR3 DNA follows: TGCGCCAGCAGCTTGGGAAAGGGGATCGGAGAGACCCAGTACTTC. It codes for CASSLGKGIGETQYF.